This T cell receptor (beta chain) was identified in a study of blood T cell repertoires in COVID-19. Study in general: Sites across the United States, Italy and Spain contributed samples from acute and convalescent COVID-19. From T cells, B-cell-depleted T cells, or PBMCs came the material, which was cDNA or gDNA.

The study drew participants aged about 18 to 89 years from some 23 US areas. Clones were sequenced by immunoSEQ multiplex PCR, and TCRdb holds only the in-frame ones, with some missing. The sample contains approximately 240,000 clones, around 87% of which appear only once. This clonotype was sampled from a woman younger than 35 in a cohort exposed to, infected with or recovered from COVID-19 (not recorded which). The source material was PBMCs or T cells enriched from blood (not recorded which).

The chain's CDR3 is CATNTGGSGETQYF. The CDR3 DNA follows: TGTGCCACCAATACAGGGGGCTCGGGAGAGACCCAGTACTTC. The rearrangement uses TRBV24-1 and TRBJ2-5; TRBD1 aligns across 9 bases. CDR1 is KGHDR and CDR2 is SFDVKD in the germline V gene. J was trimmed by 4 bases and V by 8 bases; bases with no gene match: 7. There are 14 residues in the CDR3.